This entry describes one T cell receptor (beta chain). Its specificity is unknown. Those patients who had chemo-refractory metastatic non-small-cell lung cancer were given focal radiation along with CTLA-4 blockade through ipilimumab. The data were taken from a study of radiotherapy plus CTLA-4 blockade in lung cancer. Study-level background: In approximately 17% of patients, objective responses were seen; 30% to 35% had disease control.

Sequencing used immunoSEQ multiplex PCR; TCRdb keeps in-frame clones, though not all of them. The sample lists about 51,000 clones; 70% to 80% were seen once. Study observations and caveats: Reported findings show early blood T cell clone dynamics, with interferon-beta, best predicted response. Tumor-origin TCR clones grew in blood after radiotherapy plus ipilimumab.

The source is a human donor with non-small cell lung cancer who had a complete response to radiotherapy plus ipilimumab. Sequenced material: peripheral blood, taken from a patient treated with radiotherapy plus ipilimumab.

CDR3 residues: CASSPGGGDRSYEAFF. The CDR3 DNA reads TGTGCCAGTAGTCCGGGCGGAGGGGACAGATCCTATGAAGCTTTCTTT. The chain combines TRBV19 with TRBJ1-1, with 7 positions matching TRBD1. CDR3 length: 16 amino acids. With V trimmed by 5 bases and J by 7 bases, 16 bases remained unmatched. Germline V gene sequence: CDR1 LNHDA, CDR2 SQIVND (reference sequence).